Following are 14 T cell receptor beta chains from one sample sequenced in a study of monozygotic twins with inflammatory bowel disease. Reanalyzing the 5' RACE reads, TCRdb keeps one entry per CDR3 protein, without DNA. The repertoire table contains 350,000 to 550,000 distinct CDR3 sequences. The sequenced sample consisted of blood. These receptors were collected from a human donor with ulcerative colitis or Crohn's disease, or a healthy co-twin of an affected twin (not recorded which).

The rearrangement links TRBV20-1 to TRBJ2-7; without DNA, the TCRdb call of TRBD1 cannot be checked. Germline-derived CDR1 and CDR2 are DFQATT and SNEGSKA (reference sequence). This CDR3 has 13 amino acids. CDR3 amino acids: CSARDGTVGEQYF.

The rearrangement joins TRBV12-3 or TRBV12-4 to TRBJ2-1; as DNA is missing, the TRBD1 call by TCRdb cannot be tested. CDR3 length equals 15 residues. The CDR3 reads CASSLQGSAYNEQFF.

The chain employs TRBV20-1 and TRBJ1-3. Looked up from germline, CDR1 is DFQATT and CDR2 is SNEGSKA (reference sequence). This CDR3 region has 14 residues. CDR3 residues: CSARVAIGGNTIYF.

V is TRBV5-4 and J is TRBJ1-6; absent DNA, TCRdb's TRBD1 call cannot be checked. Germline CDR1 reads SGHNT; CDR2 reads YYREEE (reference sequence). There are 16 residues in the CDR3. CDR3 sequence reads: CASSSRDRGNGSPLHF.

This chain connects TRBV5-1 to TRBJ2-5; TCRdb proposes TRBD1, but this gene call is untestable without DNA. Germline loops: CDR1 SGHRS, CDR2 YFSETQ. CDR3 length: 14 amino acids. CDR3 amino acids: CASSLPTGQETQYF.

The rearrangement links TRBV7-6 to TRBJ2-2; with no DNA, the TCRdb D assignment of TRBD2 cannot be verified. CDR1 is SGHVS and CDR2 is FNYEAQ in the germline V gene. The CDR3 sequence is 18 residues long. Here the CDR3 reads CASTPRASGGAGTGELFF.

CDR3 amino acids: CASSLRDTYTDTQYF. The chain combines TRBV27 with TRBJ2-3; TCRdb's assignment of TRBD1 cannot be checked, as there is no DNA. Germline lookup yields CDR1 MNHEY and CDR2 SMNVEV (reference sequence). This CDR3 has 15 amino acids.

V and J are TRBV4-2 and TRBJ2-1. This CDR3 is 14 amino acids long. Germline assignment: CDR1 LGHNA and CDR2 YNFKEQ. The CDR3 region is CASSQENQFNEQFF.

This chain uses TRBV20-1 with TRBJ2-5; with no DNA, the TCRdb D assignment of TRBD1 cannot be verified. Germline V CDR1 and CDR2: DFQATT, SNEGSKA (reference sequence). The CDR3 consists of 14 residues. This CDR3 is CSARSPTGWGTQYF.

The rearrangement joins TRBV20-1 to TRBJ1-5; as DNA is missing, the TRBD1 call by TCRdb cannot be tested. Germline lookup yields CDR1 DFQATT and CDR2 SNEGSKA (reference sequence). This CDR3 is built from 14 residues. This chain's CDR3 is CSARWTGSNQPQHF.

The rearrangement joins TRBV19 to TRBJ1-2; TCRdb lists TRBD1, though no DNA is available to test this call. Per germline, CDR1 LNHDA and CDR2 SQIVND (reference sequence). CDR3 length equals 14 residues. The CDR3 spells CASTTGGFGYGYTF.

This chain's CDR3 is CASSLRPSGISGTQRNEQFF. This chain uses TRBV5-1 with TRBJ2-1; TCRdb calls TRBD2, which cannot be checked without DNA. CDR1 and CDR2 (germline): SGHRS, YFSETQ. The CDR3 has 20 amino acids.

The CDR3 here is CASSQGTSGSYGEQYF. The rearrangement links TRBV5-4 to TRBJ2-7; TCRdb's D gene call, TRBD2, goes unchecked for lack of DNA. CDR1 is SGHNT and CDR2 is YYREEE in the germline V gene (reference sequence). This CDR3 is built from 16 residues.

V gene TRBV12-3 or TRBV12-4 combines with J gene TRBJ1-2. This CDR3 has 12 residues. The CDR3 here is CASSTRPYGYTF.